Each of the 26 T cell receptor beta chains below was sequenced from the same sample in a study of blood T cells in healthy people across ages. A second roughly 6 to 12 cycle PCR used barcoded and J-beta primers. One entry per CDR3 protein, called by TCRdb with MiXCR from the 5' RACE reads. This sample has about 900,000 distinct CDR3 sequences, with roughly 43% found just once. The sequenced sample consisted of blood. The receptors stem from a man aged 25 to 45 in good health.

The CDR3 DNA follows: TGCAGCGGGGGGGCTTTCTACGAGCAGTACTTC. Translated, it gives CSGGAFYEQYF. The chain employs TRBV29-1 and TRBJ2-7; perhaps D is TRBD1 or TRBD2 (6 bases each). Germline lookup yields CDR1 SQVTM and CDR2 ANQGSEA. Trimming cost V 7 bases and J 3 bases, with 10 bases left between them. The CDR3 length is 11 residues.

This rearrangement joins TRBV7-2 to TRBJ2-1; 12 bases line up with TRBD2. The CDR3 is 15 amino acids. CDR1 SGHTA and CDR2 FQGNSA come from the germline V gene. Trimming removed 5 bases from V and 10 bases from J; junction bases left unmatched: 9. The CDR3 region is CASSMTSGGALEQFF. DNA of the CDR3: TGTGCCAGCAGCATGACTAGCGGGGGCGCCTTGGAGCAGTTCTTC. Drawing the rest from reference TRBV7-2 and TRBJ2-1, the complete variable domain is GAGVSQSPSNKVTEKGKDVELRCDPISGHTALYWYRQSLGQGLEFLIYFQGNSAPDKSGLPSDRFSAERTGGSVSTLTIQRTQQEDSAVYLCASSMTSGGALEQFFGPGTRLTVL.

This clonotype has only one observation. CDR3 DNA sequence: TGTGCCACCAGTGGCCGCGTGACGGGGCGGAATAATCAAGAGACCCAGTACTTC. This gives the protein CATSGRVTGRNNQETQYF. V and J are TRBV24-1 and TRBJ2-5; D is tentatively TRBD1 or TRBD2 (5 bases each). Trimming removed 5 bases at V and 2 bases at J, with 23 bases between. This CDR3 spans 18 amino acids. Germline CDR1 KGHDR, CDR2 SFDVKD.

V usage is TRBV27 and J usage is TRBJ2-1; 10 positions agree with TRBD1. V trimming: 8 bases; J trimming: 8 bases; junction bases outside the gene matches: 9. The CDR3 is 14 amino acids. From germline, CDR1 is MNHEY and CDR2 SMNVEV (reference sequence). CDR3 residues: CASRTTGGWDEQFF. The CDR3 coding sequence is TGTGCCAGCCGAACGACAGGGGGCTGGGATGAGCAGTTCTTC.

Ten or more counts support this clonotype. The chain uses TRBV29-1 and TRBJ1-1; D call uncertain. With 4 bases removed from V and 0 bases from J, the gap between germline ends came to 6 bases. The CDR3 extends over 12 amino acids. Germline CDR1 is SQVTM and CDR2 is ANQGSEA. CDR3 amino acids: CSVGRMNTEAFF. The CDR3, as DNA: TGCAGCGTTGGACGGATGAACACTGAAGCTTTCTTT.

Written as DNA, the CDR3 is TGCAGCGTTGGACTTAACGGGGAAACTAATGAAAAACTGTTTTTT. Amino acid sequence: CSVGLNGETNEKLFF. The chain carries TRBV29-1 and TRBJ1-4, with D hard to call. Germline CDR1 and CDR2: SQVTM and ANQGSEA. V was pared by 4 bases and J by 1 base, with 13 bases between. The CDR3 loop spans 15 amino acids.

This clonotype was seen only a few times. The chain couples TRBV20-1 to TRBJ2-3; the match to TRBD1 covers 7 bases. Germline CDR1 is DFQATT and CDR2 is SNEGSKA (reference sequence). This CDR3 is built from 15 residues. V gave up 7 bases and J gave up 4 bases; unmatched junction bases: 14. The CDR3 DNA reads as TGCAGTGGTCAGACAAGGGGCCAGGGGGCAGATACGCAGTATTTT. The encoded protein is CSGQTRGQGADTQYF.

This chain joins TRBV20-1 and TRBJ1-1; D unclear. Germline CDR1 is DFQATT and CDR2 is SNEGSKA (reference sequence). There are 11 residues in the CDR3. Trimming shortened V by 0 bases and J by 7 bases, and 6 bases separated the two germline ends. This chain's CDR3 is CSARDFGEAFF. The CDR3 DNA reads TGCAGTGCTAGAGATTTTGGTGAAGCTTTCTTT.

This sequence joins TRBV5-1 and TRBJ1-2; no definite D call. With 0 bases removed from V and 8 bases from J, the gap between germline ends came to 17 bases. Germline V CDR1 and CDR2: SGHRS, YFSETQ. The length of the CDR3 is 15 residues. The CDR3 nucleotides read TGCGCCAGCAGCTTGGACGGAGCATCTCATGAAGGCTACACCTTC. The encoded protein is CASSLDGASHEGYTF. Together with reference TRBV5-1 and TRBJ1-2, the CDR3 gives the full variable domain: KAGVTQTPRYLIKTRGQQVTLSCSPISGHRSVSWYQQTPGQGLQFLFEYFSETQRNKGNFPGRFSGRQFSNSRSEMNVSTLELGDSALYLCASSLDGASHEGYTFGSGTRLTVV.

V and J are TRBV5-1 and TRBJ1-6; D is ambiguous. This CDR3 spans 16 amino acids. The V end lost 0 bases, the J end lost 0 bases, and 7 bases lay between the germline ends. Germline CDR1 and CDR2: SGHRS and YFSETQ. CDR3: CASSLGESSYNSPLHF. DNA of the CDR3: TGCGCCAGCAGCTTGGGGGAGAGCTCCTATAATTCACCCCTCCACTTT.

The chain carries TRBV6-6 and TRBJ1-4; D gene ambiguous. Trimming cost V 7 bases and J 4 bases, with 13 bases left between them. Germline CDR1 reads MNHNY; CDR2 reads SVGAGI (reference sequence). The CDR3 has 14 amino acids. In DNA form, the CDR3 reads TGTGCCAGCAATACACCCGTGGGTAATGAAAAACTGTTTTTT. It translates to CASNTPVGNEKLFF.

V and J are TRBV5-1 and TRBJ2-7; D uncertain. The length of the CDR3 is 14 residues. Between the trimmed V and J ends, which lost 0 bases and 0 bases, there was a span of 7 bases. Germline values: CDR1 SGHRS, CDR2 YFSETQ. CDR3 region: CASSLVDGSYEQYF. CDR3 nucleotide sequence: TGCGCCAGCAGCTTGGTCGACGGCTCCTACGAGCAGTACTTC. Supplemented by reference TRBV5-1 and TRBJ2-7, the full variable domain reads KAGVTQTPRYLIKTRGQQVTLSCSPISGHRSVSWYQQTPGQGLQFLFEYFSETQRNKGNFPGRFSGRQFSNSRSEMNVSTLELGDSALYLCASSLVDGSYEQYFGPGTRLTVT.

This clonotype was observed a handful of times. This chain links TRBV18 with TRBJ2-1; 9 nucleotides match TRBD1. The germline gives CDR1 KGHSH, CDR2 LQKENI. This CDR3 is built from 14 residues. V shed 8 bases, J shed 4 bases, and the junction held 6 bases outside the gene matches. The CDR3 is CASGGTGNYNEQFF. The DNA of the CDR3 is TGTGCCAGCGGCGGGACAGGGAATTACAATGAGCAGTTCTTC.

This clonotype was observed many times. V usage is TRBV4-2 and J usage is TRBJ1-2, with D maybe TRBD1 (6 bases). From germline, CDR1 is LGHNA and CDR2 YNFKEQ. The CDR3 totals 14 residues. Trimming took off 1 base at V and 4 bases at J, with 10 bases between the two ends. DNA for the CDR3: TGTGCCAGCAGCCAAGTACAGGGCAGCTATGGCTACACCTTC. Its translation: CASSQVQGSYGYTF.

This chain connects TRBV4-2 to TRBJ1-2; 9 bases line up with TRBD1. The germline CDR1 and CDR2 sequences are LGHNA and YNFKEQ. With V trimmed by 5 bases and J by 8 bases, 9 bases remained unmatched. The CDR3 has 14 residues. CDR3 nucleotide sequence: TGTGCCAGCAGCTTACAGGGGGCGGTTTGGGGCTACACCTTC. Residues: CASSLQGAVWGYTF.

This clonotype showed up just a few times. CDR3 in DNA: TGTGCCAGCAGCCGGGACGGTGGTGAAGCTTTCTTT. It yields the protein CASSRDGGEAFF. V usage is TRBV28 and J usage is TRBJ1-1; a possible D gene is TRBD1 (5 bases). Germline values: CDR1 MDHEN, CDR2 SYDVKM. V lost 6 bases, J lost 7 bases, and 12 bases lay in between. The CDR3 has 12 residues.

This clonotype was seen a few times. The V and J genes are TRBV18 and TRBJ2-7; D is undetermined. Between the trimmed V and J ends, which lost 4 bases and 4 bases, there was a span of 11 bases. Germline V gene data show CDR1 as KGHSH and CDR2 as LQKENI. This CDR3 comprises 13 residues. The CDR3, as DNA: TGTGCCAGCTCACGACCGAACGAGTACGAGCAGTACTTC. It encodes CASSRPNEYEQYF.

This clonotype has only a few counts. The chain combines TRBV4-2 with TRBJ2-7, with a tentative D call TRBD1 (5 bases). The CDR3 spans 15 residues. Trimming took off 0 bases at V and 1 base at J, with 10 bases between the two ends. Per the germline V gene, CDR1 is LGHNA and CDR2 is YNFKEQ. This chain's CDR3 is CASSQDIGVSYEQYF. The CDR3 DNA reads as TGTGCCAGCAGCCAAGATATAGGGGTTTCCTACGAGCAGTACTTC.

The CDR3 loop is CASSDLAGEFNEQFF. CDR3 nucleotide sequence: TGTGCCAGCAGTGACCTGGCAGGAGAATTCAATGAGCAGTTCTTC. The J gene is TRBJ2-1, the V gene TRBV6-4, with D uncertain. The germline V and J ends were trimmed by 2 bases and 6 bases, with 14 bases remaining between them. This CDR3 has 15 amino acids. Germline V gene data show CDR1 as MRHNA and CDR2 as SNTAGT.

The chain's CDR3 is CASSLVPTATRETQYF. CDR3 bases: TGCGCCAGCAGCTTGGTTCCTACGGCGACTCGAGAGACCCAGTACTTC. The rearrangement uses TRBV5-1 and TRBJ2-5; D gene ambiguous. Trimming took 0 bases from V and 4 from J, leaving 16 bases between them. This CDR3 has 16 amino acids. CDR1 is SGHRS, CDR2 YFSETQ, per germline.

The table lists this clonotype with a few counts. J is TRBJ2-3 and V is TRBV3-1, with 10 bases lining up with TRBD2. The CDR3 consists of 19 residues. Germline V gene sequence: CDR1 LGHDT, CDR2 YNNKEL (reference sequence). V lost 0 bases, J lost 5 bases, and 14 bases stayed unmatched. The DNA for the CDR3 is TGTGCCAGCAGCCAAGATTTATCTGGGGAGCGGGGGGGCCTAGATACGCAGTATTTT. Residues: CASSQDLSGERGGLDTQYF.

This clonotype was found a few times. The chain uses TRBV4-1 and TRBJ1-5; D call uncertain. CDR3 length: 17 residues. Germline V gene data show CDR1 as MGHRA and CDR2 as YSYEKL. V lost 4 bases and J lost 2, with 18 bases in between. Here the CDR3 reads CASSLHGGYSGNQPQHF. The CDR3 DNA reads as TGCGCCAGCAGCCTTCACGGAGGGTACTCAGGCAATCAGCCCCAGCATTTT.

The V gene is TRBV5-1, the J gene TRBJ2-5, with TRBD2 as a possible D gene (7 bases). The germline V and J ends were trimmed by 4 bases and 11 bases, with 24 bases remaining between them. There are 15 residues in the CDR3. Per germline, CDR1 SGHRS and CDR2 YFSETQ. CDR3 DNA: TGCGCCAGCAGCAGGGGGGGTAGCTCCTACAATGAGCAGTACTTC. It is translated as CASSRGGSSYNEQYF.

CDR3 residues: CASSLSSGMWARGYTF. The DNA for the CDR3 is TGTGCCAGCAGTTTATCATCGGGAATGTGGGCTCGTGGCTACACCTTC. The chain uses TRBV27 and TRBJ1-2; no reliable D call. CDR3 length: 16 residues. Germline-derived CDR1 and CDR2 are MNHEY and SMNVEV (reference sequence). Deletions cut 0 bases from V and 7 bases from J, with 18 bases between.

The V gene is TRBV5-1, the J gene TRBJ2-7; 8 bases fit TRBD1. The V gene end was trimmed by 4 bases and the J gene end by 4 bases; junction bases not matched to a gene: 13. The CDR3 covers 16 residues. Germline values: CDR1 SGHRS, CDR2 YFSETQ. CDR3 amino acids: CASSLLGETGDYEQYF. The CDR3 DNA sequence: TGCGCCAGCAGCCTTCTTGGGGAGACAGGGGATTACGAGCAGTACTTC.

The rearrangement joins TRBV2 to TRBJ2-1; 13 bases line up with TRBD2. Looked up from germline, CDR1 is SNHLY and CDR2 is FYNNEI. V shed 7 bases, J shed 0 bases, and the junction held 3 bases outside the gene matches. CDR3 length equals 16 residues. The CDR3 loop reads CASTGLAGASYNEQFF. Written as DNA, the CDR3 is TGTGCCAGCACCGGACTAGCGGGGGCCTCCTACAATGAGCAGTTCTTC.